A few counts support the clone carrying this T cell receptor (beta chain). This CDR3 is built from 14 residues. Germline CDR1 is MNHEY and CDR2 is SVGAGI. Trimming stripped 3 bases from V and 6 bases from J, with 12 bases between. The sample belongs to a study of cytomegalovirus exposure and HLA in healthy donors. Produced via immunoSEQ multiplex PCR; TCRdb's table is partial and in-frame only. The sample yields about 190,000 clones, about four fifths seen once. V is TRBV6-5 and J is TRBJ1-5, with D maybe TRBD1 (6 bases). Sequenced sample: PBMCs. The receptor's source is a man aged 18-30 years in good health and CMV-seropositive. CDR3 amino acids: CASSYTQGRQPQHF. DNA of the CDR3: TGTGCCAGCAGTTATACCCAGGGGCGTCAGCCCCAGCATTTT.